This TCR beta chain was recorded in a study of cytomegalovirus exposure and HLA in healthy donors. Measured with immunoSEQ multiplex PCR; TCRdb has only the in-frame clones, and not every one. Among about 60,000 clones listed, roughly 96% were seen once. General study results and limits: Reports described diagnosis of cytomegalovirus status by the classifier as highly specific and sensitive.

This CDR3 is built from 15 residues. The V end lost 2 bases, the J end lost 8 bases, and 18 bases lay between the germline ends. Germline V gene lookup returns CDR1 MNHEY and CDR2 SVGAGI. A word on this clone: Its antigen remains unidentified.

Sequenced: PBMCs. The source is a man aged 18-30 years in good health and CMV-seronegative. The chain links TRBV6-5 to TRBJ1-2; no clear D. CDR3 protein: CASSYTRVATEGYTF. CDR3 sequence (DNA): TGTGCCAGCAGTTACACGAGGGTCGCTACGGAAGGCTACACCTTC.